This T cell receptor beta chain came from a study of identical twins. The germline CDR1 and CDR2 sequences are SGDLS and YYNGEE. CDR3 length equals 16 residues. Trimming cost V 4 bases and J 4 bases; bases outside gene matches: 10. Using its own MiXCR run on the 5' RACE reads, TCRdb lists one record per CDR3 protein. This table holds 750,000 to 950,000 distinct CDR3 sequences, around an eighth found once. This sample also belongs to another study, concerning yellow fever vaccine responses in identical twins.

Sample: PBMCs. The sequence derives from a woman aged 18-29 years in good health. The genes are TRBV9 and TRBJ2-1, with 8 bases fitting TRBD2. DNA of the CDR3: TGTGCCAGCAGCATGATAACTAGCGGAGAGTACAATGAGCAGTTCTTC. The encoded protein is CASSMITSGEYNEQFF.